Presented here are 21 T cell receptor beta chains from one specimen sequenced in a study of blood T cell repertoires in COVID-19. The table came from immunoSEQ multiplex PCR; TCRdb's copy has only in-frame clones and leaves some out. Counted here are 85,000 to 120,000 clones, roughly 92% occurring once; the ten biggest clones make up 1.5% to 2.5%. The sample was peripheral blood. All receptors derive from a woman aged 45-60 years with COVID-19, enrolled during active disease.

This chain connects TRBV3-1 (or the pseudogene TRBV3-2) to TRBJ2-2, with D perhaps matching TRBD1 (5 bases). V was pared by 2 bases and J by 7 bases, with 11 bases between. The CDR3 loop spans 14 amino acids. The germline gives CDR1 LGHDT, CDR2 YNNKEL (reference sequence). In nucleotides, the CDR3 is TGTGCCAGCAGCCAATTTCAGGGCGGCGGGGAGCTGTTTTTT. It encodes CASSQFQGGGELFF.

The chain has TRBV7-9 and TRBJ2-7, with 11 bases identical to TRBD1. With V trimmed by 5 bases and J by 7 bases, 7 bases remained unmatched. This CDR3 is 14 amino acids long. From germline, CDR1 is SEHNR and CDR2 FQNEAQ (reference sequence). The CDR3 bases are TGTGCCAGCAGCCCGGGACAGGGGGTAGTGGAGCAGTACTTC. Translation: CASSPGQGVVEQYF.

V gene TRBV30 combines with J gene TRBJ1-2; TRBD1 is a possible D gene (6 bases). Trimming left V 2 bases short and J 3 bases short, with 10 bases between. Germline V gene data show CDR1 as GTSNPN and CDR2 as SVGIG (reference sequence). This CDR3 is built from 13 residues. CDR3 nucleotides: TGTGCCTGGAGTTTCACAGGGTACTATGGCTACACCTTC. It codes for CAWSFTGYYGYTF. Full variable domain (remainder filled in from reference TRBV30 and TRBJ1-2): SQTIHQWPATLVQPVGSPLSLECTVEGTSNPNLYWYRQAAGRGLQLLFYSVGIGQISSEVPQNLSASRPQDRQFILSSKKLLLSDSGFYLCAWSFTGYYGYTFGSGTRLTVV.

The rearrangement links TRBV10-2 to TRBJ2-5, with 12 bases fitting TRBD2. In germline, CDR1 is WSHSY, CDR2 SAAADI. The CDR3 runs 16 residues. The V gene end was trimmed by 3 bases and the J gene end by 4 bases; junction bases not matched to a gene: 6. Written as DNA, the CDR3 is TGCGCCAGCAGTGATGGACTAGCGGGGAAGGGAGAGACCCAGTACTTC. Amino acid sequence: CASSDGLAGKGETQYF.

To note about this clone: This sample also contains other DNA sequences that code for the same CDR3. The chain combines TRBV28 with TRBJ1-3; D remains unclear. The CDR3 covers 15 residues. Per germline, CDR1 MDHEN and CDR2 SYDVKM. V shed 8 bases and J shed 2 bases, with 16 bases lying between them. The CDR3 coding sequence is TGTGCCAGCTCCTTCCTACCCGGGGCTGGAAACACCATATATTTT. Translation gives CASSFLPGAGNTIYF.

V usage is TRBV2 and J usage is TRBJ2-7, with TRBD1 matching 9 bases. The V and J ends lost 8 bases and 2 bases, in that order; junction bases with no gene match: 7. Germline CDR1 is SNHLY and CDR2 is FYNNEI. CDR3 size: 14 residues. In DNA, the CDR3 is TGTGCCAGCTTACCCAGACAGGGGGCCTACGAGCAGTACTTC. This gives the protein CASLPRQGAYEQYF.

V is TRBV6-1 and J is TRBJ1-5; no definite D call. CDR1 and CDR2 (germline): MNHNS, SASEGT. CDR3 length: 15 residues. V shed 1 base and J shed 2 bases, with 9 bases lying between them. Written as DNA, the CDR3 is TGTGCCAGCAGTGAAGTTGGCCAGGGCAATCAGCCCCAGCATTTT. It codes for CASSEVGQGNQPQHF.

This clone was recorded once. CDR3 sequence: CATGGRGQRNTGELFF. Written as DNA, the CDR3 is TGTGCCACGGGCGGGAGGGGTCAACGTAACACCGGGGAGCTGTTTTTT. The chain combines TRBV24-1 with TRBJ2-2; TRBD2 matches at 9 bases. V lost 10 bases to trimming and J lost 2 bases; unmatched junction nucleotides: 10. The CDR3 runs to 16 residues. Germline CDR1 and CDR2: KGHDR and SFDVKD.

The rearrangement links TRBV10-1 to TRBJ2-3; 7 bases match TRBD2. The CDR3 runs to 15 residues. Trimming at V came to 3 bases and at J to 6 bases, leaving 9 bases not matched to a gene. CDR1 and CDR2 from the germline V gene are WNHNN and SYGVQD (reference sequence). The CDR3: CASSDHGTGRDTQYF. The CDR3 DNA sequence: TGCGCCAGCAGTGACCACGGGACCGGGAGGGATACGCAGTATTTT.

V is TRBV15 and J is TRBJ1-2; 7 nucleotides line up with TRBD1. The V and J ends lost 1 base and 5 bases, in that order; junction bases with no gene match: 4. Germline lookup yields CDR1 LNHNV and CDR2 YYDKDF (reference sequence). The CDR3 covers 14 residues. In DNA form, the CDR3 reads TGTGCCACCAGCAGAGCCGGGACAGTTTATGGCTACACCTTC. This sequence encodes CATSRAGTVYGYTF.

A word on this clone: An end of the junction does not agree with germline; a read error may underlie this. The CDR3 spells CASSDPTSSHNEQFF. CDR3 DNA: TGTGCCAGCAGCGACCCCACTAGCTCCCACAATGAGCAGTTCTTC. The chain recombines TRBV9 with TRBJ2-1; TRBD2 is a possible D gene (6 bases). Germline loops: CDR1 SGDLS, CDR2 YYNGEE. The CDR3 loop spans 15 amino acids. The variable domain in full, with the rest retrieved from reference TRBV9 and TRBJ2-1, is DSGVTQTPKHLITATGQRVTLRCSPRSGDLSVYWYQQSLDQGLQFLIQYYNGEERAKGNILERFSAQQFPDLHSELNLSSLELGDSALYFCASSDPTSSHNEQFFGPGTRLTVL.

The J gene is TRBJ2-1, the V gene TRBV3-1 (or the pseudogene TRBV3-2); 9 bases align to TRBD2. Germline-derived CDR1 and CDR2 are LGHDT and YNNKEL (reference sequence). V dropped 6 bases and J dropped 5; count of bases not matched to a gene: 8. The CDR3 extends over 15 amino acids. CDR3 nucleotide sequence: TGTGCCAGCAGGCTGGGAGCGGGGGGACACAATGAGCAGTTCTTC. It codes for CASRLGAGGHNEQFF.

This clone has just a few counts. CDR3 DNA sequence: TGTGCCAGCAGCTTAGCCGGACTCCAAGAGACCCAGTACTTC. Residues: CASSLAGLQETQYF. This chain joins TRBV7-2 and TRBJ2-5; a weak D match, TRBD2 (5 bases). Germline V gene data show CDR1 as SGHTA and CDR2 as FQGNSA. The CDR3 sequence is 14 residues long. V lost 0 bases and J lost 1, with 6 bases in between.

The chain recombines TRBV5-5 with TRBJ1-3; TRBD1 might be the D (6 bases). CDR1 is SGHKS, CDR2 YYEKEE, per germline (reference sequence). Trimming took 2 bases from V and 4 from J, leaving 13 bases between them. CDR3 length equals 15 residues. The CDR3 region has the DNA TGTGCCAGCAGCTTCACTACAGGGTTCGGAAACACCATATATTTT. Protein product: CASSFTTGFGNTIYF.

This clone was seen only a few times. V gene TRBV2 combines with J gene TRBJ1-6; no clear D. Per germline, CDR1 SNHLY and CDR2 FYNNEI. V lost 6 bases to trimming and J lost 6 bases, with 12 bases between them. There are 14 residues in the CDR3. CDR3 in amino acids: CASSMTRANSPLHF. CDR3 in DNA: TGTGCCAGCAGCATGACGAGGGCTAATTCACCCCTCCACTTT.

This chain connects TRBV6-6 to TRBJ1-2; the match to TRBD1 covers 11 bases. After removal of 5 bases from V and 8 bases from J, the junction contained 4 bases not matched to a gene. The germline V gene encodes CDR1 MNHNY and CDR2 SVGAGI (reference sequence). The CDR3 contains 13 residues. The CDR3 DNA follows: TGTGCCAGCAGTCTGGGACAGGGGGGCGGCTACACCTTC. Protein product: CASSLGQGGGYTF.

This clone was observed a few times. The chain uses TRBV18 and TRBJ2-5, with D unclear. V lost 5 bases to trimming and J lost 1 base, with 5 bases between them. CDR1 and CDR2 (germline): KGHSH, LQKENI. The CDR3 is made up of 12 amino acids. CDR3 loop: CASSTGQETQYF. The DNA of the CDR3 is TGTGCCAGCTCAACGGGCCAAGAGACCCAGTACTTC.

The chain combines TRBV3-1 (or the pseudogene TRBV3-2) with TRBJ1-2; weak D call: TRBD1 (5 bases). V was shortened by 6 bases and J by 5 bases, with 16 bases between the two germline ends. This CDR3 region has 14 residues. CDR1 and CDR2 (germline): LGHDT, YNNKEL (reference sequence). The CDR3, as DNA: TGTGCCAGCAGTCCAGTACGCACAGGATATGGCTACACCTTC. This codes for CASSPVRTGYGYTF.

This chain joins TRBV12-3 or TRBV12-4 and TRBJ1-5; maybe TRBD1 (5 bases). There are 13 residues in the CDR3. V lost 3 bases and J 5 bases, leaving 8 bases between the germline ends. The chain's CDR3 is CASSLGGDQPQHF. In DNA form, the CDR3 reads TGTGCCAGCAGTTTGGGGGGGGATCAGCCCCAGCATTTT.

The chain has TRBV3-1 (or the pseudogene TRBV3-2) and TRBJ1-2, with a weak D call TRBD1 (6 bases). Germline V gene lookup returns CDR1 LGHDT and CDR2 YNNKEL (reference sequence). Trimming removed 0 bases at V and 8 bases at J, with 22 bases between. This CDR3 has 17 amino acids. This chain's CDR3 is CASSQDTGSGGMGGYTF. The CDR3 DNA follows: TGTGCCAGCAGCCAAGATACAGGGTCGGGGGGTATGGGAGGCTACACCTTC.

The CDR3 loop reads CASSRSGARGEETQYF. For the CDR3, the DNA is TGTGCCAGCAGCCGGTCCGGGGCACGGGGGGAGGAGACCCAGTACTTC. V is TRBV3-1 (or the pseudogene TRBV3-2) and J is TRBJ2-5, with 7 positions matching TRBD2. This CDR3 has 16 residues. The J segment lost 5 bases and the V segment lost 4 bases, leaving 13 bases of the junction unmatched. CDR1 and CDR2 (germline): LGHDT, YNNKEL (reference sequence).